What follows are 9 T cell receptor beta chains derived from one specimen sequenced in a study of identical twins. Via MiXCR, TCRdb re-called the 5' RACE reads, giving one row per CDR3 protein. The table includes hundreds of thousands of distinct CDR3 sequences, roughly an eighth detected once. Another study also made use of these data, one on yellow fever vaccine responses in identical twins.

The sequencing sample was made of PBMCs. The receptors come from a woman aged 18-35 years in good health.

In its sample, this clonotype was seen a few times. The chain couples TRBV24-1 to TRBJ2-3, with D tentatively TRBD1 (5 bases). The CDR3 totals 14 residues. Germline values: CDR1 KGHDR, CDR2 SFDVKD. V was shortened by 0 bases and J by 6 bases, with 9 bases between the two germline ends. The CDR3: CATSDLPPGDTQYF. CDR3 sequence (DNA): TGTGCCACCAGTGATTTGCCCCCAGGGGATACGCAGTATTTT.

The chain carries TRBV10-3 and TRBJ2-5, with 10 bases matching TRBD2. With V trimmed by 3 bases and J by 5 bases, 15 bases remained unmatched. This CDR3 has 18 amino acids. Germline V gene sequence: CDR1 ENHRY, CDR2 SYGVKD. CDR3 loop: CAISEVGGGTSVAETQYF. CDR3 DNA: TGTGCCATCAGTGAAGTCGGTGGGGGGACTAGCGTTGCGGAGACCCAGTACTTC.

The rearrangement joins TRBV5-1 to TRBJ2-1; 10 bases fit TRBD2. The CDR3 is made up of 17 amino acids. Germline V CDR1 and CDR2: SGHRS, YFSETQ. Trimming removed 0 bases from V and 3 bases from J; junction bases left unmatched: 6. The CDR3 reads CASSLAKTSGDYNEQFF. DNA for the CDR3: TGCGCCAGCAGCTTGGCAAAAACTAGCGGGGACTACAATGAGCAGTTCTTC.

V usage is TRBV6-6 and J usage is TRBJ2-3; no firm D call. Looked up from germline, CDR1 is MNHNY and CDR2 is SVGAGI (reference sequence). V shed 2 bases and J shed 6 bases, with 6 bases lying between them. This CDR3 is built from 12 residues. The CDR3 DNA sequence: TGTGCCAGCAGTTACGCGGAGGATACGCAGTATTTT. Its translation is CASSYAEDTQYF.

This clonotype was recorded a few times. This rearrangement joins TRBV7-9 to TRBJ1-2; no firm D call. The CDR3 is made up of 12 amino acids. The germline gives CDR1 SEHNR, CDR2 FQNEAQ (reference sequence). V lost 3 bases, J lost 5 bases, and 7 bases lay in between. The CDR3 spells CASSFDQYGYTF. For the CDR3, the DNA is TGTGCCAGCAGCTTCGACCAATATGGCTACACCTTC.

At least ten counts were recorded for this clonotype. V is TRBV5-1 and J is TRBJ2-3, with D uncertain. The CDR3 spans 14 residues. Germline loops: CDR1 SGHRS, CDR2 YFSETQ. Trimming removed 4 bases at V and 2 bases at J, with 11 bases between. The CDR3 is CASSVRIYTDTQYF. The CDR3 nucleotides read TGCGCCAGCAGCGTCCGGATTTACACAGATACGCAGTATTTT.

V usage is TRBV29-1 and J usage is TRBJ2-1, with D possibly matching TRBD2 (6 bases). Trimming cost V 7 bases and J 6 bases, with 19 bases left between them. CDR1 is SQVTM, CDR2 ANQGSEA, per germline. The CDR3 spans 14 residues. CDR3 protein: CSGGLSLRGNEQFF. The CDR3 DNA reads TGCAGCGGTGGGCTAAGTTTGCGGGGCAATGAGCAGTTCTTC.

The chain has TRBV15 and TRBJ2-3, with D possibly matching TRBD2 (5 bases). Germline V gives CDR1 LNHNV, CDR2 YYDKDF (reference sequence). The CDR3 spans 19 residues. V was trimmed by 0 bases and J by 0 bases, leaving 19 bases between them. DNA for the CDR3: TGTGCCACCAGCAGAGATGCCCCGGTCCCGAGGGTTAGCACAGATACGCAGTATTTT. It is translated as CATSRDAPVPRVSTDTQYF.

V is TRBV5-6 and J is TRBJ2-3; perhaps TRBD2 as D (5 bases). V gave up 4 bases and J gave up 5 bases, with 14 bases separating them. The CDR3 covers 14 residues. CDR1 and CDR2 from the germline V gene are SGHDT and YYEEEE. In nucleotides, the CDR3 is TGTGCCAGCAGCATGAGTCTAGCAGAAGATACGCAGTATTTT. It encodes CASSMSLAEDTQYF.